One sample yielded the 18 T cell receptor beta chains listed below, sequenced in a study of identical twins. TCRdb independently ran MiXCR on the 5' RACE reads; one entry per CDR3 protein. Here the sample spans fewer than 500,000 distinct CDR3 sequences, 20% to 25% being singletons. This sample was also put to use in a study of T cells expressing NK-cell markers.

Material for sequencing was CD4+ T cells sorted from blood. Every receptor here comes from a woman aged 18-30 years in good health.

The rearrangement joins TRBV3-1 to TRBJ2-1, with D perhaps TRBD2 (5 bases). V was shortened by 4 bases and J by 1 base, with 14 bases between the two germline ends. In germline, CDR1 is LGHDT, CDR2 YNNKEL (reference sequence). The CDR3 spans 16 residues. The CDR3 sequence is CASSLTAGGSYNEQFF. CDR3 nucleotides: TGTGCCAGCAGCCTTACCGCAGGCGGGTCCTACAATGAGCAGTTCTTC.

This clonotype has just a few counts. This chain links TRBV7-9 with TRBJ2-5; D is perhaps TRBD1 (6 bases). V lost 5 bases and J 3 bases, leaving 13 bases between the germline ends. The CDR3 length is 14 residues. Germline loops: CDR1 SEHNR, CDR2 FQNEAQ (reference sequence). CDR3 coding DNA: TGTGCCAGCAGCCGGACAGTTCGTAAAGAGACCCAGTACTTC. Encoded protein: CASSRTVRKETQYF.

This chain links TRBV20-1 with TRBJ2-3; 9 bases fit TRBD2. Per germline, CDR1 DFQATT and CDR2 SNEGSKA (reference sequence). The CDR3 loop spans 15 amino acids. Unmatched junction bases numbered 10, after V lost 5 bases and J lost 4 bases. The CDR3 DNA sequence: TGCAGTGCTGAGCGTGCGGGGGGGCCTGCAGATACGCAGTATTTT. Amino acids: CSAERAGGPADTQYF.

This clonotype was seen a few times. The rearrangement uses TRBV12-3 or TRBV12-4 and TRBJ2-7, with 8 bases fitting TRBD2. The CDR3 is 14 amino acids. The V gene end was trimmed by 3 bases and the J gene end by 2 bases; junction bases not matched to a gene: 3. CDR3 amino acids: CASSFRGGTYEQYF. CDR3 DNA sequence: TGTGCCAGCAGTTTTCGGGGGGGGACCTACGAGCAGTACTTC.

This clonotype was seen a handful of times. The chain is built from TRBV2 and TRBJ1-6; D is unclear. In germline, CDR1 is SNHLY, CDR2 FYNNEI. The germline V and J ends were trimmed by 5 bases and 9 bases, with 14 bases remaining between them. CDR3 length: 14 amino acids. The CDR3 loop is CASSLAREGSPLHF. Here the CDR3 DNA reads TGTGCCAGCAGTCTGGCCAGAGAGGGTTCACCCCTCCACTTT.

This clonotype was seen a handful of times. The chain has TRBV13 and TRBJ1-6; 7 bases are a match to TRBD1. The CDR3 spans 15 residues. Germline V lookup: CDR1 PRHDT, CDR2 FYEKMQ (reference sequence). Unmatched junction bases numbered 10, after V lost 6 bases and J lost 8 bases. The DNA of the CDR3 is TGTGCCAGCAGATCGAGGGGGCTTTGGGATTCACCCCTCCACTTT. Translated: CASRSRGLWDSPLHF.

This clonotype was seen a handful of times. This sequence joins TRBV28 and TRBJ1-5; weak D call: TRBD1 (6 bases). The CDR3 runs to 14 residues. Deletions cut 3 bases from V and 6 bases from J, with 12 bases between. Germline V gene lookup returns CDR1 MDHEN and CDR2 SYDVKM. CDR3 sequence: CASSFGGRVQPQHF. The CDR3 bases are TGTGCCAGCAGTTTTGGGGGCAGGGTTCAGCCCCAGCATTTT.

This chain links TRBV9 with TRBJ2-5, with D possibly TRBD2 on 5 matching bases. This CDR3 spans 14 amino acids. Trimming stripped 1 base from V and 5 bases from J, with 12 bases between. The germline V gene encodes CDR1 SGDLS and CDR2 YYNGEE. CDR3 bases: TGTGCCAGCAGCGTAAGCCTTGGAGGCGAGACCCAGTACTTC. It encodes CASSVSLGGETQYF.

This clonotype has more than one count but fewer than ten. This chain connects TRBV11-3 to TRBJ2-1; unclear D gene. Germline CDR1 is SGHNT and CDR2 is YENEEA. With 0 bases removed from V and 3 bases from J, the gap between germline ends came to 6 bases. There are 14 residues in the CDR3. CDR3 sequence: CASSLDPGYNEQFF. CDR3 DNA: TGTGCCAGCAGCTTAGATCCAGGCTACAATGAGCAGTTCTTC.

The V and J genes are TRBV6-1 and TRBJ2-5; D is perhaps TRBD2 (6 bases). Germline V gene lookup returns CDR1 MNHNS and CDR2 SASEGT. V lost 6 bases, J lost 2 bases, and 19 bases lay in between. This CDR3 has 16 amino acids. In nucleotides, the CDR3 is TGTGCCAGCAGACGATACCGCGGAGGGGAACAAGAGACCCAGTACTTC. This sequence encodes CASRRYRGGEQETQYF.

This clonotype was found a few times. The CDR3 region has the DNA TGCAGTGCTAGAGGGGGACTAGCGGGAGTAACAGATACGCAGTATTTT. This sequence encodes CSARGGLAGVTDTQYF. The V call is TRBV20-1, the J call TRBJ2-3; the match to TRBD2 covers 14 bases. J lost 3 bases, V lost 1 base, and 3 bases had no gene match. From germline, CDR1 is DFQATT and CDR2 SNEGSKA (reference sequence). This CDR3 has 16 residues.

The table lists this clonotype with a few counts. This chain joins TRBV7-9 and TRBJ2-7; no reliable D call. There are 12 residues in the CDR3. V was clipped by 3 bases and J by 6 bases, with 9 bases between them. Per the germline V gene, CDR1 is SEHNR and CDR2 is FQNEAQ (reference sequence). DNA of the CDR3: TGTGCCAGCAGCTTGGTCCTTGGCGAGCAGTACTTC. Its protein is CASSLVLGEQYF.

This clonotype turned up a few times. The chain combines TRBV14 with TRBJ2-5; D is uncertain. The CDR3 sequence is 12 residues long. Germline-derived CDR1 and CDR2 are SGHDN and FVKESK. V shed 0 bases and J shed 7 bases, with 6 bases lying between them. This chain's CDR3 is CASSQDWGTQYF. As DNA, the CDR3 is TGTGCCAGCAGCCAAGACTGGGGGACCCAGTACTTC.

This clonotype was counted a few times. The chain employs TRBV19 and TRBJ2-7, with TRBD2 matching over 13 bases. In germline, CDR1 is LNHDA, CDR2 SQIVND (reference sequence). This CDR3 has 16 amino acids. The ends lost 5 bases at V and 2 bases at J; junction bases unmatched: 6. In nucleotides, the CDR3 is TGTGCCAGTAGTTCCCTTGGGACTAGCGGGACCTACGAGCAGTACTTC. Translation: CASSSLGTSGTYEQYF.

V is TRBV7-1 and J is TRBJ2-7, with D tentatively TRBD1 (6 bases). TRBV7-1 counts as an open reading frame of uncertain function. V lost 3 bases and J lost 2, with 35 bases in between. This CDR3 region has 22 residues. CDR3 residues: CASSSPTNVPGFTGTSTYEQYF. CDR3 DNA sequence: TGTGCCAGCAGCTCGCCCACCAATGTCCCCGGTTTCACAGGGACATCAACCTACGAGCAGTACTTC.

The chain uses TRBV5-1 and TRBJ2-7, with D tentatively TRBD1 or TRBD2 (5 bases each). This CDR3 spans 14 amino acids. V dropped 4 bases and J dropped 2 bases, with 13 bases sitting between them. Germline CDR1 SGHRS, CDR2 YFSETQ. CDR3: CASSAGTATYEQYF. The CDR3 DNA reads TGCGCCAGCAGCGCCGGGACGGCAACCTACGAGCAGTACTTC.

The sample holds a few counts of this clonotype. Germline is not matched at one junction end, which may reflect a read error. The rearrangement links TRBV29-1 to TRBJ1-5; the match to TRBD1 covers 8 bases. The CDR3 covers 8 residues. Germline V lookup: CDR1 SQVTM, CDR2 ANQGSEA. CDR3 region: CSVGTGLF. CDR3 DNA sequence: TGCAGCGTCGGGACAGGCCTTTTT.

The chain links TRBV4-3 to TRBJ2-3; D gene unclear. V dropped 3 bases and J dropped 3 bases, with 10 bases sitting between them. CDR3 length: 14 amino acids. Germline CDR1 LGHNA, CDR2 YSLEER. The CDR3 sequence is CASSQARPTDTQYF. The CDR3 coding sequence is TGCGCCAGCAGCCAGGCTAGGCCGACAGATACGCAGTATTTT.